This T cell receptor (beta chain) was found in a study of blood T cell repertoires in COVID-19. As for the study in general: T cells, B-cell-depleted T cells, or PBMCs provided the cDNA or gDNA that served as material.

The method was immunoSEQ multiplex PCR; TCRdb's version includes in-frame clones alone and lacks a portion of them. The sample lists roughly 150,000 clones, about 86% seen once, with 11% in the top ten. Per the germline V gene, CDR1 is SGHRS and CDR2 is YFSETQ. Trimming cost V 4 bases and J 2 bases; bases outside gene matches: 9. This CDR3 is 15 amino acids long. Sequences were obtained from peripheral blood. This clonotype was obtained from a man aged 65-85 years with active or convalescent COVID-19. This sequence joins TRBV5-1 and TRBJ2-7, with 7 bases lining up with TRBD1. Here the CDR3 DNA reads TGCGCCAGCAGCGCTTGGACAGGAGTCGCCTACGAGCAGTACTTC. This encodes CASSAWTGVAYEQYF.